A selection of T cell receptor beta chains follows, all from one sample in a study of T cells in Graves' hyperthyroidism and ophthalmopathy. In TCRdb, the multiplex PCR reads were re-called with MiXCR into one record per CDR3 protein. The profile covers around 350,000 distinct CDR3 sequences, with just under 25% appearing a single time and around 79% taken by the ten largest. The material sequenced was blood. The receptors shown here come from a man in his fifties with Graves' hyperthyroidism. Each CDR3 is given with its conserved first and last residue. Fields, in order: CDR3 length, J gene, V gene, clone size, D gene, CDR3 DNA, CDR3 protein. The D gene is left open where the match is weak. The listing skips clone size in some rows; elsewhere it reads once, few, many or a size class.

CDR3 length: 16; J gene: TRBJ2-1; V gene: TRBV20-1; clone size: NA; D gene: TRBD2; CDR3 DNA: TGCAGTGCTAAACGAGCGGGAAGTAGCTCCTACAATGAGCAGTTCTTC; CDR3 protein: CSAKRAGSSSYNEQFF
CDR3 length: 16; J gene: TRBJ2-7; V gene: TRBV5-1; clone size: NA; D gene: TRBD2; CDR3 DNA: TGCGCCAGCAGCACCCAAGGTTCGGCGGGGGGATACGAGCAGTACTTC; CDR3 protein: CASSTQGSAGGYEQYF
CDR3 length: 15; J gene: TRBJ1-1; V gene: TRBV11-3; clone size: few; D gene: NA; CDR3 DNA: TGTGCCAGCAGCTTAGATGGGGCAGCCAACACTGAAGCTTTCTTT; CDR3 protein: CASSLDGAANTEAFF
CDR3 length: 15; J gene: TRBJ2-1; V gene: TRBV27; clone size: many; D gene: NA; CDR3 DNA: TGTGCCAGCAGAATAACAGGTCCACTATACAATGAGCAGTTCTTC; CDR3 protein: CASRITGPLYNEQFF
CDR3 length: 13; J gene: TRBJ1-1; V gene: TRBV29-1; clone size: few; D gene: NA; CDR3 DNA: TGCAGCGTTGAGCAGGGTGGAGTTTCTGAAGCTTTCTTT; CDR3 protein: CSVEQGGVSEAFF
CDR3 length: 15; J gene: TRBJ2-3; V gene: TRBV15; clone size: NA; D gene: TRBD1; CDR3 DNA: TGTGCCACCAGCCAGAGTGGTAGTAGGGGGCTCGGGCAGTATTTT; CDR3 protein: CATSQSGSRGLGQYF
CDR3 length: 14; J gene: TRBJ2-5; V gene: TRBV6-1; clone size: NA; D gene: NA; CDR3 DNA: TGTGCCAGCAGTGAAGGGGGGGTGCAGGGGACCCAGTACTTC; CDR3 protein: CASSEGGVQGTQYF
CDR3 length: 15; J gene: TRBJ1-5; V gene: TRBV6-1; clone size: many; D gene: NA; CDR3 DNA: TGTGCCAGCAGTGAAGCAACCTCGATCAATCAGCCCCAGCATTTT; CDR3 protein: CASSEATSINQPQHF
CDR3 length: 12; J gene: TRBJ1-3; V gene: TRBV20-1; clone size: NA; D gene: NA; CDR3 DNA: TGCAGTGCTAGGATTTCGGGAAACACCATATATTTT; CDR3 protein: CSARISGNTIYF
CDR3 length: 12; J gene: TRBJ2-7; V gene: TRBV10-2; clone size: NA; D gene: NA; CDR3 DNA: TGCGCCAGCGGGGACACCACCTACGAGCAGTACTTC; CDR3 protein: CASGDTTYEQYF
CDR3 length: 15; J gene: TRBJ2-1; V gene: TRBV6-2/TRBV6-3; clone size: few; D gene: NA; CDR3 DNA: TGTGCCAGCAGTTACGAGGGTGGGGCCTACAATGAGCAGTTCTTC; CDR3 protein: CASSYEGGAYNEQFF
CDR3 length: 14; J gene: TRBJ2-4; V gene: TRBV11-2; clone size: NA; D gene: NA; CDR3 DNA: TGTGCCAGCAGGCCGGCGGTAGCCAAAAACATTCAGTACTTC; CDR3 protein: CASRPAVAKNIQYF
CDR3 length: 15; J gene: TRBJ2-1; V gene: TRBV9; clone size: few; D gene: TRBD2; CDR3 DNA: TGTGCCAGCAGCGTAGGAAGCGGGAGGGAGGCTGAGCAGTTCTTC; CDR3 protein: CASSVGSGREAEQFF
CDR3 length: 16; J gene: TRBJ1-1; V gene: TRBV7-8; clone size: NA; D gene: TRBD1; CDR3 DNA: TGTGCCAGCAGCTTAGAGGGACAGGGATCGAACACTGAAGCTTTCTTT; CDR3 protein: CASSLEGQGSNTEAFF
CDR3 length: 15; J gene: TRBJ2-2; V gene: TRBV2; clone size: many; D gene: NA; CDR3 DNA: TGTGCCAGCAGCCCGACGACTATAAACACCGGGGAGCTGTTTTTT; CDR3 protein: CASSPTTINTGELFF
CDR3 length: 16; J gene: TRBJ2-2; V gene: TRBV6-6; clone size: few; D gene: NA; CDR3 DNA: TGTGCCAGCAGTTACTACCTATCGGGAGCCACGGGGGAGCTGTTTTTT; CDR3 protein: CASSYYLSGATGELFF
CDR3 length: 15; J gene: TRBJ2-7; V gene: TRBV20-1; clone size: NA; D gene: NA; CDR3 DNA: TGCAGTGCTAGGGATAGAGCGGCTAGCTCCTACGAGCAGTACTTC; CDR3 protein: CSARDRAASSYEQYF
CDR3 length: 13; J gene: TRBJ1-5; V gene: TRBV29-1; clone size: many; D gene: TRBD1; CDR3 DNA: TGCAGCGTGGGACAGGGTCCCAATCAGCCCCAGCATTTT; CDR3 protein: CSVGQGPNQPQHF
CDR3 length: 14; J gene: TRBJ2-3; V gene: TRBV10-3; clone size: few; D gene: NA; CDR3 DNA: TGTGCCATCAGTGAGTCGATGAGCACAGATACGCAGTATTTT; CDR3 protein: CAISESMSTDTQYF
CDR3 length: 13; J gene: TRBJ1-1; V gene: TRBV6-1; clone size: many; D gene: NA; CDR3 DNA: TGTGCCAGCAGTGACCTTAGACGCACTGAAGCTTTCTTT; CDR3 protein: CASSDLRRTEAFF
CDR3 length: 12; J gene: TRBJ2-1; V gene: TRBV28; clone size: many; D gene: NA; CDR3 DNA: TGTGCCAGCAGTTTATTGACAGGAGAGCAGTTCTTC; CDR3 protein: CASSLLTGEQFF
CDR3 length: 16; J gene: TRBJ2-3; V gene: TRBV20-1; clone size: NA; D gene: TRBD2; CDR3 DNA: TGCAGTGCTCCCCCTCCACTTGGGAGGGCCGTAGATACGCAGTATTTT; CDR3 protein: CSAPPPLGRAVDTQYF
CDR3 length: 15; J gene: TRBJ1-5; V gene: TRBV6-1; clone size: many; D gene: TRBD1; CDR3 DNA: TGTGCCAGCTCGTGGACAGGGGGCTTCAATCAGCCCCAGCATTTT; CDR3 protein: CASSWTGGFNQPQHF
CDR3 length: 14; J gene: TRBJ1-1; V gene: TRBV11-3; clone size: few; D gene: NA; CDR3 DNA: TGTGCCAGCAGCTTTGGGGCCATCGCCCCGGAAGCTTTCTTT; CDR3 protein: CASSFGAIAPEAFF
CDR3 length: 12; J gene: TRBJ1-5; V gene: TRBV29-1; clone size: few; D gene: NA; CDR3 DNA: TGCAGCGTTGGGGGGAACAATCAGCCCCAGCATTTT; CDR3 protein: CSVGGNNQPQHF
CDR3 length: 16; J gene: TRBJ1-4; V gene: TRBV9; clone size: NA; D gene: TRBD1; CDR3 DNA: TGTGCCAGCAGCGAGGGGCCGGGACAGGGGAATGAAAAACTGTTTTTT; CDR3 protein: CASSEGPGQGNEKLFF
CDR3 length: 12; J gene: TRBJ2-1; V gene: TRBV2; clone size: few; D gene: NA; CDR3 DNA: TGTGCCAGCACCGGGGGAGTAAATGAGCAGTTCTTC; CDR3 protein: CASTGGVNEQFF
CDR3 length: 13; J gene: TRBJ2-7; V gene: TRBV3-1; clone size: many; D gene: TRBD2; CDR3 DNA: TGTGCCAGCAGCTGGGGGGGGGCCTACGAGCAGTACTTC; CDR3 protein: CASSWGGAYEQYF
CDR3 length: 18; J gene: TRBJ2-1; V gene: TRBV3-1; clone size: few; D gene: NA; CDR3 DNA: TGTGCCAGCAGCCTCCAAGTGTTAGCGGCTAGCTCCTACAATGAGCAGTTCTTC; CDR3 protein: CASSLQVLAASSYNEQFF
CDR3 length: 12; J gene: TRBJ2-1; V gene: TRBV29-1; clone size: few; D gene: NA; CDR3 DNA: TGCAGCACCCTTGATTTTAGTAATGAGCAGTTCTTC; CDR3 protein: CSTLDFSNEQFF
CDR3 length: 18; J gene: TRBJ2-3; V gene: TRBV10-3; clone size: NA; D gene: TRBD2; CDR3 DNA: TGTGCCATCAGTGGGGCGCCCAGCGGGGGGCGCGACACAGATACGCAGTATTTT; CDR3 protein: CAISGAPSGGRDTDTQYF
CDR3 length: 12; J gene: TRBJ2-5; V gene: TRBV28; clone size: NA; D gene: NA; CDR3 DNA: TGTGCCAGCAGTTCATCGTGGGGTACCTGGGACTTC; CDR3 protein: CASSSSWGTWDF
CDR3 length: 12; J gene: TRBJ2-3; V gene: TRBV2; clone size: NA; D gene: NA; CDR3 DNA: TGTGCCAGCAGATCCAGAGAAGATACGCAGTATTTT; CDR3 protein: CASRSREDTQYF
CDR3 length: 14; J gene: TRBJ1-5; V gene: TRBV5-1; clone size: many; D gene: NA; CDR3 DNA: TGCGCCAGCAGCTCCGGGGATAGCAATCAGCCCCAGCATTTT; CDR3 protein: CASSSGDSNQPQHF
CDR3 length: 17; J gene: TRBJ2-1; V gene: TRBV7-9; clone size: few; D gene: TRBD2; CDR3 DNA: TGTGCCAGCAGCCGATACCCGACTAGCGGGAGCTACAATGAGCAGTTCTTC; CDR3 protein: CASSRYPTSGSYNEQFF
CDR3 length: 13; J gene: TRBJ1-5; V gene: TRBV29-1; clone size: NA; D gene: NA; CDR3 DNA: TGCAGCGTTGAACAGGGGAGCAATCAGCCCCAGCATTTT; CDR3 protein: CSVEQGSNQPQHF
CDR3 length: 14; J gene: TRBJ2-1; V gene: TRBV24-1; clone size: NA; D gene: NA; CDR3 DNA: TGTGCCACCAGTGTCAGGGACATCTACAATGAGCAGTTCTTC; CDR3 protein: CATSVRDIYNEQFF
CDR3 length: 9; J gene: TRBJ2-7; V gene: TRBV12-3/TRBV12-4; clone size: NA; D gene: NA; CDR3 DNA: TGTGCCAGACCGGGAGAGCAGTACTTC; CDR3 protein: CARPGEQYF
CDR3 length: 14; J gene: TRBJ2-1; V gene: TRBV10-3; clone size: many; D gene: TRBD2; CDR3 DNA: TGTGCCACCCGGACTAGCGGGAACGACAATGAGCAGTTCTTC; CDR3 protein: CATRTSGNDNEQFF
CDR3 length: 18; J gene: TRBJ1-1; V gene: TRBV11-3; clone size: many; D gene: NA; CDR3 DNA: TGTGCCAGCAGCTTATCTGGTCGTTGGGGGACGGCGAACACTGAAGCTTTCTTT; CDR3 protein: CASSLSGRWGTANTEAFF
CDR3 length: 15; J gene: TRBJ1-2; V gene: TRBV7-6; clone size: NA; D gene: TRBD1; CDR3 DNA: TGTGCCAGCAGCTTAGCTGTGGCAGGGGGCGATGGCTACACCTTC; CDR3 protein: CASSLAVAGGDGYTF
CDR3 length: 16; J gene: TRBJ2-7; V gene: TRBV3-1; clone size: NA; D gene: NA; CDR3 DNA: TGTGCCAGCAGCCAAGGTCCAGCGGTTAGCTCCTACGAGCAGTACTTC; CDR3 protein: CASSQGPAVSSYEQYF
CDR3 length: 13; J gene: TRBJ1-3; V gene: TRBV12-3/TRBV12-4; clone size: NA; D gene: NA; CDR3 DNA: TGTGCCATCGGTAGGGGCTCTGGAAACACCATATATTTT; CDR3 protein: CAIGRGSGNTIYF
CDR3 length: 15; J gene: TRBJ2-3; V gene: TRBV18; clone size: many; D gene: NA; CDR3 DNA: TGTGCCAGCTCACCGGAGCGCTCCGCTACGGATACGCAGTATTTT; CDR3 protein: CASSPERSATDTQYF
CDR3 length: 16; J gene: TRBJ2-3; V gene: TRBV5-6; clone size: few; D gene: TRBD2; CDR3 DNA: TGTGCCAGCAGCCCCCAGGGACTACTTAACACAGATACGCAGTATTTT; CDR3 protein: CASSPQGLLNTDTQYF
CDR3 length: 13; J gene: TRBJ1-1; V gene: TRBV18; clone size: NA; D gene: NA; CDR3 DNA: TGTGCCAGCTCACCAGGGACACCCGTTGGAGCTTTCTTT; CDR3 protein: CASSPGTPVGAFF
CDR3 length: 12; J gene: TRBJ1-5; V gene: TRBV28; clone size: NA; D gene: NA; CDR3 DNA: TGTGCCAGCAGCCTCATCGGGCAGCCCCAGCATTTT; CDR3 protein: CASSLIGQPQHF
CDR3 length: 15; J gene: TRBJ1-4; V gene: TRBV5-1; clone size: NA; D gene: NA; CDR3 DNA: TGCGCCAGCAGCTTGCACCGGCAGGGGAATGAAAAACTGTTTTTT; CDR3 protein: CASSLHRQGNEKLFF